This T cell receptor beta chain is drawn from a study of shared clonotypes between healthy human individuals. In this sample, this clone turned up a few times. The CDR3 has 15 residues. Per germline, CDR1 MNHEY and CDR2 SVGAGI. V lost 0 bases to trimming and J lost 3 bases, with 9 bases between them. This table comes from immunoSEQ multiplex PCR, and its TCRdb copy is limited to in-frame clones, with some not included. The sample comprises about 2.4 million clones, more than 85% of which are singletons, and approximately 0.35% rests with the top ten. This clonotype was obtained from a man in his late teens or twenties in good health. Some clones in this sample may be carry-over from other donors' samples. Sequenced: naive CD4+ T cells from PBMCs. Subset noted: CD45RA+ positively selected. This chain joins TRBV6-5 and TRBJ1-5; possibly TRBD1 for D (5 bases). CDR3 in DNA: TGTGCCAGCAGTTACTCGTGGACACTCAATCAGCCCCAGCATTTT. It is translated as CASSYSWTLNQPQHF.